The TCR beta chain under discussion was sequenced for a study of blood T cell repertoires in COVID-19. For the study at large: Samples came from the United States, Italy and Spain, spanning acute and convalescent COVID-19.

In the original processing: Amplification of reference gene primers was used by the study to estimate nucleated cell counts. The method was immunoSEQ multiplex PCR; TCRdb's version includes in-frame clones alone and lacks a portion of them. V and J calls and clone size are as listed in that table; D and trimming were resolved from the DNA. The table lists some 200,000 clones, 80% to 85% of them singletons. While infection was still active, Seattle patients were enrolled and then followed longitudinally. Germline-derived CDR1 and CDR2 are SSHAT and FNYEAQ (reference sequence). The CDR3 covers 15 residues. V was pared by 10 bases and J by 0 bases, with 15 bases between.

The sequencing sample was made of peripheral blood. The sequence came from a woman over 75 with COVID-19, enrolled during active disease. The V call is TRBV7-7, the J call TRBJ2-2; tentative D call: TRBD2 (6 bases). This CDR3 reads CATGEGLANTGELFF. DNA for the CDR3: TGTGCCACGGGAGAGGGCCTCGCGAACACCGGGGAGCTGTTTTTT.